One sample yielded the 9 T cell receptor beta chains listed below, sequenced in a study of beta chain features in type 1 diabetes. General study points: Within each of all four CD4+ subsets, Type 1 diabetes patients had TCRB CDR3s that were moderately but significantly shorter.

No antigen has been identified for these receptors. Sequenced material consisted of expressed TCRB transcripts (all of the isolated RNA was reverse transcribed). This table comes from immunoSEQ multiplex PCR, and its TCRdb copy is limited to in-frame clones, with some not included. The data show 25,000 to 30,000 clones, with about two thirds seen just once and around 2.5% held by the top ten. Sequences were obtained from Tregs from blood. Source of these receptors: a woman in her twenties or thirties with type 1 diabetes.

V gene TRBV6-6 combines with J gene TRBJ2-3; D uncertain. Trimming left V 9 bases short and J 0 bases short, with 16 bases between. The CDR3 is 15 residues long. The germline V gene has CDR1 MNHNY and CDR2 SVGAGI (reference sequence). As DNA, the CDR3 is TGTGCCAGTAATTCTAGGTCAACTAGCACAGATACGCAGTATTTT. Residues: CASNSRSTSTDTQYF.

This chain uses TRBV19 with TRBJ2-7; TRBD1 matches 9 bases. The CDR3 consists of 14 residues. V dropped 7 bases and J dropped 6; count of bases not matched to a gene: 10. Germline V gives CDR1 LNHDA, CDR2 SQIVND (reference sequence). CDR3 protein: CASIPGTGSGEQYF. CDR3 sequence (DNA): TGTGCCAGTATCCCCGGGACAGGGAGTGGCGAGCAGTACTTC.

This clone occurred a few times. The DNA of the CDR3 is TGCGCCAGCAGCCAAGGTCTAGCGGGAGGAACAGATACGCAGTATTTT. This sequence encodes CASSQGLAGGTDTQYF. The chain combines TRBV4-1 with TRBJ2-3; 11 bases match TRBD2. This CDR3 is built from 16 residues. The germline V gene has CDR1 MGHRA and CDR2 YSYEKL. The trim removed 1 base at V and 3 bases at J, leaving 3 bases unmatched.

CDR3 protein: CASSLSSGNTANTQYF. Here the CDR3 DNA reads TGTGCCAGCAGCTTATCTAGCGGGAACACGGCAAATACGCAGTATTTT. The chain uses TRBV13 and TRBJ2-3; 9 bases align to TRBD2. The CDR3 totals 16 residues. V lost 2 bases and J lost 7; bases outside the gene matches: 10. Germline-derived CDR1 and CDR2 are PRHDT and FYEKMQ (reference sequence).

This clone was counted between two and nine times. The V gene is TRBV6-5, the J gene TRBJ2-5; a possible D gene is TRBD2 (5 bases). Germline-derived CDR1 and CDR2 are MNHEY and SVGAGI. Trimming removed 9 bases at V and 11 bases at J, with 22 bases between. The CDR3 runs 13 residues. Written as DNA, the CDR3 is TGTGCCAGTACCAGAGGGTTGGCGTCTCGTCAGTACTTC. Residues: CASTRGLASRQYF.

The sample holds a few counts of this clone. V usage is TRBV18 and J usage is TRBJ1-1; 7 bases are shared with TRBD1. The germline V gene has CDR1 KGHSH and CDR2 LQKENI. V was pared by 3 bases and J by 0 bases, with 7 bases of the junction left unmatched. The CDR3 is 16 residues long. The CDR3 DNA is TGTGCCAGCTCACCTAGGGACAGACTATTGAACACTGAAGCTTTCTTT. Amino acids: CASSPRDRLLNTEAFF.

This clone was counted once. This chain joins TRBV11-1 and TRBJ2-7; TRBD1 matches at 7 bases. The CDR3 spans 13 residues. In germline, CDR1 is SGHAT, CDR2 FQDESV (reference sequence). V gave up 4 bases and J gave up 6 bases; unmatched junction bases: 6. For the CDR3, the DNA is TGTGCCAGCAGCTACTACAGGGGTACCGAGCAGTACTTC. Its protein product is CASSYYRGTEQYF.

V usage is TRBV28 and J usage is TRBJ2-7; D is possibly TRBD1 (5 bases). The germline V gene has CDR1 MDHEN and CDR2 SYDVKM. The CDR3 is 14 residues long. Trimming stripped 7 bases from V and 2 bases from J, with 15 bases between. The CDR3, as DNA: TGTGCCAGCACTGCCCCGGCAGGGACCTACGAGCAGTACTTC. Translated: CASTAPAGTYEQYF.

This clone was seen once. Its ends do not fully match the called genes, so a read error is possible. J is TRBJ1-2 and V is TRBV9, with D possibly matching TRBD1 (5 bases). Germline CDR1 is SGDLS and CDR2 is YYNGEE. This CDR3 has 13 amino acids. This CDR3 is CAGSVGGDYGYTF. CDR3 nucleotide sequence: TGTGCCGGCAGCGTGGGGGGGGACTATGGCTACACCTTC. The entire variable domain, with the rest obtained from reference TRBV9 and TRBJ1-2, is as follows: DSGVTQTPKHLITATGQRVTLRCSPRSGDLSVYWYQQSLDQGLQFLIQYYNGEERAKGNILERFSAQQFPDLHSELNLSSLELGDSALYFCAGSVGGDYGYTFGSGTRLTVV.